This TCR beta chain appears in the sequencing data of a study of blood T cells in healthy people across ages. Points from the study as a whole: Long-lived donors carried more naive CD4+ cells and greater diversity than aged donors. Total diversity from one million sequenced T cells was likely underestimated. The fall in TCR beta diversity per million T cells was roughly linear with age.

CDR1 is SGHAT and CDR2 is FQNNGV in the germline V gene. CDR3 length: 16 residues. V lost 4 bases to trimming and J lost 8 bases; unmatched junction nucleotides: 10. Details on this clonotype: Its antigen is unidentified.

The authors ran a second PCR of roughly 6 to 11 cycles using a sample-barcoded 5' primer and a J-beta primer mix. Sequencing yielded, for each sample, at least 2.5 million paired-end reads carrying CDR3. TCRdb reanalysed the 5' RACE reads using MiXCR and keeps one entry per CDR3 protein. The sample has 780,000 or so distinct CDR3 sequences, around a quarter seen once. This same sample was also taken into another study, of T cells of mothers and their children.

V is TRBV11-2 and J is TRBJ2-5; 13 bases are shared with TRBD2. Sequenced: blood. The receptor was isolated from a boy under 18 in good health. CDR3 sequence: CASSSGTSGVGDTQYF. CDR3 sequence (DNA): TGTGCCAGCAGCTCTGGGACTAGCGGGGTCGGGGATACCCAGTACTTC.